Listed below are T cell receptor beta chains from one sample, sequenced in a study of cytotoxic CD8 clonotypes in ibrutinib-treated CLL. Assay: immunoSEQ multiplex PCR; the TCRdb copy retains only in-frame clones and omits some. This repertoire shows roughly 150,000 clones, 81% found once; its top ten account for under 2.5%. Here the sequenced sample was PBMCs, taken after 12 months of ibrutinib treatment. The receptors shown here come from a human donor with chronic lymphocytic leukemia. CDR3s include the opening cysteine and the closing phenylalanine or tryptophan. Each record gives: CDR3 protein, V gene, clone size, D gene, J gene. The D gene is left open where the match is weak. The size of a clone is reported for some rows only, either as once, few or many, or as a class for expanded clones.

CDR3aa: CASSRSGSNEQYF
v_gene: TRBV4-1
abundance: .
d_gene: TRBD2
j_gene: TRBJ2-7

CDR3aa: CASSVRGVSGNTIYF
v_gene: TRBV19
abundance: .
d_gene: .
j_gene: TRBJ1-3

CDR3aa: CASSPARQGQAFF
v_gene: TRBV6-1
abundance: many
d_gene: .
j_gene: TRBJ1-1

CDR3aa: CASKRRDRDYEQYF
v_gene: TRBV28
abundance: .
d_gene: .
j_gene: TRBJ2-7

CDR3aa: CASSPRQLRANVLTF
v_gene: TRBV11-2
abundance: .
d_gene: .
j_gene: TRBJ2-6

CDR3aa: CASSVSSGTGTGELFF
v_gene: TRBV19
abundance: .
d_gene: TRBD1
j_gene: TRBJ2-2

CDR3aa: CASSQLLARDCNEKLFF
v_gene: TRBV23-1
abundance: .
d_gene: .
j_gene: TRBJ1-4

CDR3aa: CASTSVRASGQEQFF
v_gene: TRBV7-2
abundance: .
d_gene: TRBD1
j_gene: TRBJ2-1

CDR3aa: CASSQDSMGQGYGYTF
v_gene: TRBV4-3
abundance: .
d_gene: TRBD1
j_gene: TRBJ1-2

CDR3aa: CASSPLGRGGYEQYF
v_gene: TRBV27
abundance: .
d_gene: TRBD2
j_gene: TRBJ2-7

CDR3aa: CASIPGRTINYGYTF
v_gene: TRBV19
abundance: .
d_gene: .
j_gene: TRBJ1-2

CDR3aa: CASSEGNSGSRGDTQYF
v_gene: TRBV2
abundance: .
d_gene: TRBD2
j_gene: TRBJ2-3

CDR3aa: CAISGGDGAEAFF
v_gene: TRBV10-3
abundance: .
d_gene: .
j_gene: TRBJ1-1

CDR3aa: CASSLLQGGGTEAFF
v_gene: TRBV5-1
abundance: .
d_gene: TRBD1
j_gene: TRBJ1-1

CDR3aa: CSVGQGGYGYTF
v_gene: TRBV29-1
abundance: .
d_gene: TRBD1
j_gene: TRBJ1-2

CDR3aa: CASSLRWGSGGPDTQYF
v_gene: TRBV13
abundance: .
d_gene: .
j_gene: TRBJ2-3

CDR3aa: CASSLEQLTSGNTIYF
v_gene: TRBV7-6
abundance: .
d_gene: .
j_gene: TRBJ1-3